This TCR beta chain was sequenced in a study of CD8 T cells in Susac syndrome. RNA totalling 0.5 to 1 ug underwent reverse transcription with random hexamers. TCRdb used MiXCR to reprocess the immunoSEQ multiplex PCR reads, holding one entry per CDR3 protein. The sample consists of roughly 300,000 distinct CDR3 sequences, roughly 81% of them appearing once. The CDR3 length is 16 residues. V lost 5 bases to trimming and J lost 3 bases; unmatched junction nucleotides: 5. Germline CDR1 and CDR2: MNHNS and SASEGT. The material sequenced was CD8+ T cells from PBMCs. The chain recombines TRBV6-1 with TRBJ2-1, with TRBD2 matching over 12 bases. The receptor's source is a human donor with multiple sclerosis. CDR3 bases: TGTGCCAGCAGTCTAGCGGGAGGGCCAATCTACAATGAGCAGTTCTTC. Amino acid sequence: CASSLAGGPIYNEQFF.